This T cell receptor beta chain appears in the sequencing data of a study of technical replicates of blood from several donors. The repertoire was sequenced with immunoSEQ multiplex PCR; TCRdb's copy has only in-frame clones and lacks some. The table shows under 85,000 clones, with roughly 91% occurring only once. The V end was cut by 1 base, the J end by 3 bases, with 12 bases between. Germline V CDR1 and CDR2: SGHNT, YENEEA. The CDR3 spans 16 residues. The chain uses TRBV11-3 and TRBJ1-4, with D perhaps matching TRBD1 (5 bases). The clonotype was recovered from a human donor in good health. The sample consisted of T cells isolated from PBMCs. CDR3 nucleotides: TGTGCCAGCAGCTTAGGACCGGGGACTTCTAATGAAAAACTGTTTTTT. Its translation is CASSLGPGTSNEKLFF.